This TCR beta chain was identified during a study of cytomegalovirus exposure and HLA in healthy donors. Study overall: Of some 410 genotyped donors, 81% grouped in the Caucasian-associated ancestry cluster.

Study results and caveats: V- and J-gene trimming of TCR beta was linked (in a later analysis) to a missense DCLRE1C variant. Sequencing probably produced one cluster of sequence variants that were highly shared.

In the case of this clone: The antigen is unknown.

This CDR3 comprises 13 residues. The germline V and J ends were trimmed by 3 bases and 1 base, with 6 bases remaining between them. Germline V gene data show CDR1 as KGHSH and CDR2 as LQKENI. Researchers ran the PCR with 60 Vbeta and 13 Jbeta primers. Assay: immunoSEQ multiplex PCR; the TCRdb copy retains only in-frame clones and omits some. This table has roughly 150,000 clones, roughly 85% appearing once. This TCR derives from a woman aged 18 to 35 in good health and CMV-seronegative. The sequenced sample consisted of PBMCs. The chain carries TRBV18 and TRBJ1-2; D is undetermined. The CDR3 reads CASSPTDNYGYTF. The CDR3 DNA is TGTGCCAGCTCACCGACTGATAACTATGGCTACACCTTC.